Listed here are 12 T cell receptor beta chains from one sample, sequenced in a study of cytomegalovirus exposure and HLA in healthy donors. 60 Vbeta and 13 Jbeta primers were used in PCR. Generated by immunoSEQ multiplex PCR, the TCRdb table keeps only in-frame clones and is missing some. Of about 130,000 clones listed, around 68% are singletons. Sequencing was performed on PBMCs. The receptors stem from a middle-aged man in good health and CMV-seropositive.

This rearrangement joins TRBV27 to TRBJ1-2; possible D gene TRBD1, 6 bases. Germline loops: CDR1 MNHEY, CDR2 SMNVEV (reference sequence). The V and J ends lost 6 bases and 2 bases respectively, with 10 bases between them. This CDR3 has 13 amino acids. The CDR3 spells CASSLGANYGYTF. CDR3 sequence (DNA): TGTGCCAGCAGCCTGGGGGCGAACTATGGCTACACCTTC.

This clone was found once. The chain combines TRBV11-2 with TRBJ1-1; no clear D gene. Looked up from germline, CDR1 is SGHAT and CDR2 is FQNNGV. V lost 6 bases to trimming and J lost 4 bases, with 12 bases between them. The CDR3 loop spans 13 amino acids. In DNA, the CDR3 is TGTGCCAGCAGTCCCGGGGAGGCCACTGAAGCTTTCTTT. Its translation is CASSPGEATEAFF.

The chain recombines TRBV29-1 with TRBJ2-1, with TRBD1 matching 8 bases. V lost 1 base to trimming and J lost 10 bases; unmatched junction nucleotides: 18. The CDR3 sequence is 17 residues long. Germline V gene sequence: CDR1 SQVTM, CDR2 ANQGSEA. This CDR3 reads CSVEVRNRDRLYGEQFF. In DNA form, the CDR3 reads TGCAGCGTTGAAGTGCGGAACCGGGACAGGTTATACGGGGAGCAGTTCTTC.

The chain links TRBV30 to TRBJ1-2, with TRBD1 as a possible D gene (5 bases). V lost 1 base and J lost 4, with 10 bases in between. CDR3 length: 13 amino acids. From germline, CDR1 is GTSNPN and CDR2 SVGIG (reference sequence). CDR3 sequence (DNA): TGTGCCTGGAGTGGGGGGACTTTCTATGGCTACACCTTC. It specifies CAWSGGTFYGYTF.

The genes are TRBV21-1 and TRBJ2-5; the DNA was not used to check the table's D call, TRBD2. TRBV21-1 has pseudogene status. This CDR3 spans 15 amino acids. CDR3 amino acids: CASSKGLASKKTQYF. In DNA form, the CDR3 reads TGTGCCAGCAGCAAGGGACTAGCAAGCAAGAAGACCCAGTACTTC.

The CDR3 sequence is CASSGRTEDHPQYF. The CDR3 region has the DNA TGTGCCAGCAGCGGGAGGACAGAAGACCATCCGCAGTATTTT. This chain connects TRBV9 to TRBJ2-3; TRBD1 is a possible D gene (6 bases). The CDR3 length is 14 residues. Trimming shortened V by 3 bases and J by 10 bases, and 18 bases separated the two germline ends. Germline V CDR1 and CDR2: SGDLS, YYNGEE.

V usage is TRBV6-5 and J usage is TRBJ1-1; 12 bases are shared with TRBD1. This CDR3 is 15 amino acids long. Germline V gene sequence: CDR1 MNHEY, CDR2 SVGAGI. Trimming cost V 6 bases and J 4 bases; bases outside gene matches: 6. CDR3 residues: CASSSGTGGGTEAFF. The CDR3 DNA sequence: TGTGCCAGCAGCTCCGGGACAGGGGGCGGCACTGAAGCTTTCTTT.

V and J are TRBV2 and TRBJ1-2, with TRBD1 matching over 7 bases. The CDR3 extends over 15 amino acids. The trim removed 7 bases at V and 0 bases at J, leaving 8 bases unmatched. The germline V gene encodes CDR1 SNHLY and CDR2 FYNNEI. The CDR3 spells CASTLGQRANYGYTF. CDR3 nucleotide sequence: TGTGCCAGCACCCTGGGACAGAGAGCTAACTATGGCTACACCTTC.

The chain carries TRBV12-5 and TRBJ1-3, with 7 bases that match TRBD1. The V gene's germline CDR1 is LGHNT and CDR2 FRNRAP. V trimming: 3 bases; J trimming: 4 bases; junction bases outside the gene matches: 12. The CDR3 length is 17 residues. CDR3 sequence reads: CASGFGGETGRGNTIYF. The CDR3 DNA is TGTGCTAGTGGTTTTGGGGGAGAGACAGGGAGAGGAAACACCATATATTTT.

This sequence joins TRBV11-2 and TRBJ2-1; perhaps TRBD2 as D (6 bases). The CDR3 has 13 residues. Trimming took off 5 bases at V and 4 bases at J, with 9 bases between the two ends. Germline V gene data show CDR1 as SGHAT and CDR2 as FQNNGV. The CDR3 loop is CASSGGTYNEQFF. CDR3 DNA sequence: TGTGCCAGCAGCGGGGGGACGTACAATGAGCAGTTCTTC.

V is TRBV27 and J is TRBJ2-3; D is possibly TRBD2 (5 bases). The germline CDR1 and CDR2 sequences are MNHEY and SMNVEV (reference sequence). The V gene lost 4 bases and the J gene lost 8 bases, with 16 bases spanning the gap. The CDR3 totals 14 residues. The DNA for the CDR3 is TGTGCCAGCAGTTCAGCGGCGGCCGCGGGTACGCAGTATTTT. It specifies CASSSAAAAGTQYF.

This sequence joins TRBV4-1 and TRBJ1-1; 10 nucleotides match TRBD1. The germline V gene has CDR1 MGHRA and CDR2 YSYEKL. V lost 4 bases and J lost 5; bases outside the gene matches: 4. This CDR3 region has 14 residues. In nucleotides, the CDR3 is TGCGCCAGCAGCCGGGACAGGGGTTTTACTGAAGCTTTCTTT. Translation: CASSRDRGFTEAFF.